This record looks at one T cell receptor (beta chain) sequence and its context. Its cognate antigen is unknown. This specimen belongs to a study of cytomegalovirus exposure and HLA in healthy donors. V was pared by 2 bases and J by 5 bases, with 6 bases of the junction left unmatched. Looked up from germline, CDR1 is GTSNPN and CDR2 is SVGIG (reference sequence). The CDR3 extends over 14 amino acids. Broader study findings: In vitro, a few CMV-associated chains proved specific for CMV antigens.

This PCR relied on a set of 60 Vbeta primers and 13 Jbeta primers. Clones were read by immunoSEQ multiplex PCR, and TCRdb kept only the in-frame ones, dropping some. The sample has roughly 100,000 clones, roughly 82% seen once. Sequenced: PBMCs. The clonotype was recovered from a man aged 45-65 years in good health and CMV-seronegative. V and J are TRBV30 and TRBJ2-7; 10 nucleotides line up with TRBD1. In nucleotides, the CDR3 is TGTGCCTGGAGTCCGGGACAGGGGTTTAACGAGCAGTACTTC. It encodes CAWSPGQGFNEQYF.